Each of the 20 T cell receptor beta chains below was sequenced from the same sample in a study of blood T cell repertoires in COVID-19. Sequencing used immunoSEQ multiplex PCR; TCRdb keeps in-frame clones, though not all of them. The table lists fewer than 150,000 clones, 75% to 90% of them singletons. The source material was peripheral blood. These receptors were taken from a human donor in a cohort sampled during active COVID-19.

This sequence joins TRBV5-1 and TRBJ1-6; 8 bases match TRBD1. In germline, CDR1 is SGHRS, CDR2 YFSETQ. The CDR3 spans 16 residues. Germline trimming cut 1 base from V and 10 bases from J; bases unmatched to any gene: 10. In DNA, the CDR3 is TGCGCCAGCAGCTTGTTTCAGGGGGCGAGGAAATCACCCCTCCACTTT. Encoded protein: CASSLFQGARKSPLHF.

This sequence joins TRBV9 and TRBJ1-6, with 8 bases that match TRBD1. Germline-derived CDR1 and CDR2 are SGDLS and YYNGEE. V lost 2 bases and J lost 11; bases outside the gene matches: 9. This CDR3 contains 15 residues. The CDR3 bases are TGTGCCAGCAGCGTGCAACCCAGGGGGCCTGCACCCCTCCACTTT. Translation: CASSVQPRGPAPLHF.

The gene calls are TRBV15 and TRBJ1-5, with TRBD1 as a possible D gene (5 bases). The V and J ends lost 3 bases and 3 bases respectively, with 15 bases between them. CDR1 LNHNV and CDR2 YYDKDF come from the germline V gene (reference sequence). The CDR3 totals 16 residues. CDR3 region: CATSSRVTAPNQPQHF. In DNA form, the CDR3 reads TGTGCCACCAGCAGCCGGGTGACAGCCCCCAATCAGCCCCAGCATTTT.

CDR3 DNA: TGCAGTGCTAGTATCGGCAGGGAAAATTCACCCCTCCACTTT. The encoded protein is CSASIGRENSPLHF. This chain connects TRBV20-1 to TRBJ1-6; a possible D gene is TRBD1 (5 bases). The germline gives CDR1 DFQATT, CDR2 SNEGSKA (reference sequence). The length of the CDR3 is 14 residues. V dropped 3 bases and J dropped 7 bases, with 13 bases sitting between them.

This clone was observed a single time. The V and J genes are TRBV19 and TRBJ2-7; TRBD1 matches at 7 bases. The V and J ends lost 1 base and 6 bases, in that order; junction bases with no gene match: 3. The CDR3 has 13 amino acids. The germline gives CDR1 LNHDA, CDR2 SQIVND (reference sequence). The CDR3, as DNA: TGTGCCAGTAGTATAGGACCAGGGGGCGAGCAGTACTTC. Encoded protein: CASSIGPGGEQYF.

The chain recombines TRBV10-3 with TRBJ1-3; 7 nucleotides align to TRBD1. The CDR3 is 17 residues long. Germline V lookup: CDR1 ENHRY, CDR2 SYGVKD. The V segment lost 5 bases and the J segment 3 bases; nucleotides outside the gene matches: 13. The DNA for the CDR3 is TGTGCCATCAGTTTTACACCCGCAACAGGGGTTGGAAACACCATATATTTT. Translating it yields CAISFTPATGVGNTIYF.

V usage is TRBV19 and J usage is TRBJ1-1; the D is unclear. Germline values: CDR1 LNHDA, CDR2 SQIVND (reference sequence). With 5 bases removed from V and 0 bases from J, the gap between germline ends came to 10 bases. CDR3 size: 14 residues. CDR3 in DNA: TGTGCCAGTAGTCACGGTAAGATGAACACTGAAGCTTTCTTT. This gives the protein CASSHGKMNTEAFF.

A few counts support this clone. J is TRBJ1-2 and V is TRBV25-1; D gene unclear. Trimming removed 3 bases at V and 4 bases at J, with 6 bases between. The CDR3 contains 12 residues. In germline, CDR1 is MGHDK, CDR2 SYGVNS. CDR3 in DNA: TGTGCCAGCAGTGAGTCGTTCTATGGCTACACCTTC. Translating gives CASSESFYGYTF.

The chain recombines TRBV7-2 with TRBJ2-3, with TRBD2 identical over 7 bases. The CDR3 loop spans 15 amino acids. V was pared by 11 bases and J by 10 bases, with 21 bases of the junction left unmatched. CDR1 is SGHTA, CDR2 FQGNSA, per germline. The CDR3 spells CALSGSGLGPTAQYF. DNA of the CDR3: TGTGCCCTTTCCGGCAGCGGACTAGGACCCACTGCGCAGTATTTT.

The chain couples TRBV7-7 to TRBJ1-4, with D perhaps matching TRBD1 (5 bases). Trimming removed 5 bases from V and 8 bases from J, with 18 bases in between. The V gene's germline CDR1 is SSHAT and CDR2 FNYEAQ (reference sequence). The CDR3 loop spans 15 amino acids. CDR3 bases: TGTGCCAGCAGCCAAGGGGCGGTCTTGGGAGAAAAACTGTTTTTT. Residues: CASSQGAVLGEKLFF.

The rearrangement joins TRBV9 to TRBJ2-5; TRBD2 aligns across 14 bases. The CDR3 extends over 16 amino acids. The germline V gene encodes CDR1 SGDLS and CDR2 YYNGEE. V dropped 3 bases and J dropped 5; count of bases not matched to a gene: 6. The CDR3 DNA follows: TGTGCCAGCAGCGCCCGACTAGCGGGGGGGATGGAGACCCAGTACTTC. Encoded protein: CASSARLAGGMETQYF.

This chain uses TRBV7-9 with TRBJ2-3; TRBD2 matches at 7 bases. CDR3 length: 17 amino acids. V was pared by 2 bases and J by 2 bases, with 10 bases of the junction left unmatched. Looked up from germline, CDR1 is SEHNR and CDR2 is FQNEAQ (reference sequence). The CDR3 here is CASSLWFGTTFTDTQYF. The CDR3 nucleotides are TGTGCCAGCAGCTTATGGTTCGGGACTACATTCACAGATACGCAGTATTTT.

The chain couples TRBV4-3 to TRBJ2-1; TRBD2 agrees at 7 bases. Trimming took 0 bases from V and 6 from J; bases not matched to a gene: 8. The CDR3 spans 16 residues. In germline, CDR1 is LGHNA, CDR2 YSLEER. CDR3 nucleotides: TGCGCCAGCAGCCAAGAGTGGCGGGGGTACTCCAATGAGCAGTTCTTC. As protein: CASSQEWRGYSNEQFF.

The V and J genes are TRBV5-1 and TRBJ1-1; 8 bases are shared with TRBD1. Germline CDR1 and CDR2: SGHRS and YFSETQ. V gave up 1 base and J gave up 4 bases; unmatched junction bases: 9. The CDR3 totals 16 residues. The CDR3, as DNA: TGCGCCAGCAGCTTGCTCGGTCAGGGGGCGGTCACTGAAGCTTTCTTT. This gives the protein CASSLLGQGAVTEAFF.

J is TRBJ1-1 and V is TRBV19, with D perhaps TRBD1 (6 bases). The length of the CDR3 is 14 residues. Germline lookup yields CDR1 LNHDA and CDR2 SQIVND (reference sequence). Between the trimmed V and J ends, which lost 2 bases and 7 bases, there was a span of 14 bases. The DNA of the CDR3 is TGTGCCAGTAGTATATACAGGGAGGGAGGTGAAGCTTTCTTT. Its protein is CASSIYREGGEAFF.

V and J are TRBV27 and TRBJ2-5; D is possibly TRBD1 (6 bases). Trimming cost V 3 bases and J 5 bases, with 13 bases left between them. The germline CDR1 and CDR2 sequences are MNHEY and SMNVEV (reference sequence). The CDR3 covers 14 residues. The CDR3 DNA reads TGTGCCAGCAGTTTGGGCAGGGGCGCGGAGACCCAGTACTTC. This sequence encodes CASSLGRGAETQYF.

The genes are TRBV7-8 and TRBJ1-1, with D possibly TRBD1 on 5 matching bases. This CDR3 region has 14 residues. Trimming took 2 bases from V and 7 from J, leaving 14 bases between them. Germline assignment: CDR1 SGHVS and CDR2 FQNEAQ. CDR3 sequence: CASSLIRQGGEAFF. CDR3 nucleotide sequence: TGTGCCAGCAGCTTAATTCGGCAGGGAGGTGAAGCTTTCTTT.

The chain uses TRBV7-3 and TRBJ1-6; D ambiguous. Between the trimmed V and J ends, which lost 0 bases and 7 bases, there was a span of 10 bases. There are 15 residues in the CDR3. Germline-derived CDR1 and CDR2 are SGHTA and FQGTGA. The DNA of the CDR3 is TGTGCCAGCAGCTTAACTCGGGTAGGAAATTCACCCCTCCACTTT. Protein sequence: CASSLTRVGNSPLHF.

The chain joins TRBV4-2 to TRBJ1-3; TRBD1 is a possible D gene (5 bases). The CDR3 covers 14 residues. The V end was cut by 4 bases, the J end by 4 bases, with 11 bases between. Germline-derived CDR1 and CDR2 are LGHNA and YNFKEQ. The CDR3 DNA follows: TGTGCCAGCAGCCTGGAGGGGTCCGGAAACACCATATATTTT. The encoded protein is CASSLEGSGNTIYF.

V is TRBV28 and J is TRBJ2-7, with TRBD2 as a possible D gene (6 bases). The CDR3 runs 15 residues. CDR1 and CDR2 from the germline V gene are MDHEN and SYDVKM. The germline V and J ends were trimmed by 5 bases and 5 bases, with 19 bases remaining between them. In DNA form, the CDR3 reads TGTGCCAGCAGTCCCCGCGGAGTGGGACTCGACGAGCAGTACTTC. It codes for CASSPRGVGLDEQYF.